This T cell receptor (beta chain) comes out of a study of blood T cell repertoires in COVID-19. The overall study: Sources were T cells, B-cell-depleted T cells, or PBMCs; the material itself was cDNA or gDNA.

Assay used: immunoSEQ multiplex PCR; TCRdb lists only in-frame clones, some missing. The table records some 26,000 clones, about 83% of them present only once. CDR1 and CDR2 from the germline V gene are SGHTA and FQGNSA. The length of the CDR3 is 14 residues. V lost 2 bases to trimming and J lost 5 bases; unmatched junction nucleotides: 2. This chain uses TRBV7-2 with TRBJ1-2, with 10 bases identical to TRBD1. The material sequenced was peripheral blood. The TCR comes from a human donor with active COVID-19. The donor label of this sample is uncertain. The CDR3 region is CASSLWTGGYGYTF. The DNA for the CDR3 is TGTGCCAGCAGCTTATGGACAGGGGGTTATGGCTACACCTTC.